A single sample gave rise to the 19 T cell receptor beta chains below, sequenced in a study of cytomegalovirus exposure and HLA in healthy donors. Vbeta (60) and Jbeta (13) primers were used in the PCR. The data were produced by immunoSEQ multiplex PCR, yet TCRdb's version contains in-frame clones alone and is incomplete. The sample consists of tens of thousands of clones, more than 55% of them appearing once. The material sequenced was PBMCs. The receptors derive from a human donor in good health.

The CDR3: CASSPGKFGELFF. CDR3 DNA: TGTGCCAGCAGCCCAGGGAAGTTCGGGGAGCTGTTTTTT. This rearrangement joins TRBV7-3 to TRBJ2-2, with a tentative D call TRBD1 (5 bases). The V gene's germline CDR1 is SGHTA and CDR2 FQGTGA. The length of the CDR3 is 13 residues. Trimming stripped 5 bases from V and 7 bases from J, with 11 bases between.

The CDR3 DNA reads as TGTGCCAGCAGCGTTGAGGGGGTACCGAACACTGAAGCTTTCTTT. Its protein is CASSVEGVPNTEAFF. The gene calls are TRBV9 and TRBJ1-1; D is possibly TRBD1 (6 bases). V was shortened by 2 bases and J by 1 base, with 12 bases between the two germline ends. This CDR3 spans 15 amino acids. Germline CDR1 reads SGDLS; CDR2 reads YYNGEE. The variable domain in full, with the rest retrieved from reference TRBV9 and TRBJ1-1, is DSGVTQTPKHLITATGQRVTLRCSPRSGDLSVYWYQQSLDQGLQFLIQYYNGEERAKGNILERFSAQQFPDLHSELNLSSLELGDSALYFCASSVEGVPNTEAFFGQGTRLTVV.

The rearrangement joins TRBV5-1 to TRBJ2-1, with a possible D match to TRBD2 (6 bases). V was cut by 2 bases and J by 0 bases, with 6 bases left in between. The CDR3 runs 14 residues. Per germline, CDR1 SGHRS and CDR2 YFSETQ. CDR3 nucleotides: TGCGCCAGCAGCTTCGGGAGCTCCTACAATGAGCAGTTCTTC. Translating gives CASSFGSSYNEQFF.

V usage is TRBV5-1 and J usage is TRBJ1-2, with a possible D match to TRBD1 (6 bases). The CDR3 runs 15 residues. Trimming shortened V by 1 base and J by 2 bases, and 12 bases separated the two germline ends. The germline CDR1 and CDR2 sequences are SGHRS and YFSETQ. The chain's CDR3 is CASSLIPGQNYGYTF. The CDR3, as DNA: TGCGCCAGCAGCTTGATTCCCGGACAGAACTATGGCTACACCTTC.

A note on this clone: A much larger clonotype is one base distant, so this may be a read error. The V call is TRBV4-2, the J call TRBJ2-7, with 10 bases fitting TRBD1. This CDR3 has 15 residues. V gave up 1 base and J gave up 2 bases; unmatched junction bases: 2. Germline V CDR1 and CDR2: LGHNA, YNFKEQ. The CDR3 DNA reads as TGTGCCAGCAGCCAAGGGGGACAGGGGACCTACGAGCAGTACTTC. Protein sequence: CASSQGGQGTYEQYF.

The rearrangement links TRBV28 to TRBJ2-7; the D gene is possibly TRBD1 (6 bases). Trimming removed 3 bases at V and 4 bases at J, with 10 bases between. The CDR3 has 13 residues. CDR1 is MDHEN, CDR2 SYDVKM, per germline. In DNA form, the CDR3 reads TGTGCCAGCAGTTTTCACAGGGCTTACGAGCAGTACTTC. Residues: CASSFHRAYEQYF.

This chain uses TRBV25-1 with TRBJ2-5; 7 nucleotides match TRBD1. Germline-derived CDR1 and CDR2 are MGHDK and SYGVNS. The CDR3 runs 13 residues. The V and J ends lost 6 bases and 4 bases, in that order; junction bases with no gene match: 5. CDR3 DNA sequence: TGTGCCAGCAGCGGGCAGGGGGTAGAGACCCAGTACTTC. It codes for CASSGQGVETQYF.

V gene TRBV7-9 combines with J gene TRBJ2-5, with D tentatively TRBD2 (6 bases). Germline CDR1 is SEHNR and CDR2 is FQNEAQ (reference sequence). Trimming removed 7 bases at V and 4 bases at J, with 22 bases between. This CDR3 is 16 amino acids long. The CDR3 sequence: CASTRGAGAGGETQYF. The CDR3 nucleotides read TGTGCCAGCACCCGAGGGGCCGGGGCCGGGGGAGAGACCCAGTACTTC.

This clone was seen a single time. The CDR3 region has the DNA TGTGCCAGTAGTGGGAGGACATCAGTGTACACTGAAGCTTTCTTT. Protein: CASSGRTSVYTEAFF. The chain carries TRBV19 and TRBJ1-1; the D gene is possibly TRBD1 (5 bases). The CDR3 runs 15 residues. The V end lost 5 bases, the J end lost 3 bases, and 16 bases lay between the germline ends. Germline-derived CDR1 and CDR2 are LNHDA and SQIVND (reference sequence).

The rearrangement links TRBV19 to TRBJ1-6, with 8 bases matching TRBD1. Germline loops: CDR1 LNHDA, CDR2 SQIVND (reference sequence). CDR3 length: 14 residues. With V trimmed by 4 bases and J by 6 bases, 2 bases remained unmatched. The CDR3 DNA reads as TGTGCCAGTAGTACCGACAGGGGTAATTCACCCCTCCACTTT. This gives the protein CASSTDRGNSPLHF.

As for this clone: One end of the junction is discordant with germline, which a read error may explain. This sequence joins TRBV5-1 and TRBJ1-1; possibly TRBD1 for D (6 bases). Germline V gives CDR1 SGHRS, CDR2 YFSETQ. CDR3 size: 16 residues. The CDR3 here is CASSLQGSGMNTEAFF. Written as DNA, the CDR3 is TGCGCCAGCAGCTTACAGGGAAGTGGGATGAATACTGAAGCTTTCTTT.

This clone appeared a few times. The chain recombines TRBV5-5 with TRBJ2-7; TRBD1 matches 7 bases. CDR1 is SGHKS and CDR2 is YYEKEE in the germline V gene (reference sequence). CDR3 length: 15 residues. Trimming cost V 0 bases and J 3 bases; bases outside gene matches: 6. The CDR3 spells CASSLAGTDFYEQYF. CDR3 in DNA: TGTGCCAGCAGCTTGGCGGGGACAGATTTCTACGAGCAGTACTTC. Combining the CDR3 with reference TRBV5-5 and TRBJ2-7 gives the whole variable domain DAGVTQSPTHLIKTRGQQVTLRCSPISGHKSVSWYQQVLGQGPQFIFQYYEKEERGRGNFPDRFSARQFPNYSSELNVNALLLGDSALYLCASSLAGTDFYEQYFGPGTRLTVT.

This clone has a handful of counts. The J gene is TRBJ2-1, the V gene TRBV7-8; 7 bases map to TRBD2. The CDR3 extends over 14 amino acids. V lost 2 bases and J lost 6; bases outside the gene matches: 4. Germline CDR1 is SGHVS and CDR2 is FQNEAQ. CDR3 coding DNA: TGTGCCAGCAGCTTACCCCGGACTAGCAATGAGCAGTTCTTC. The encoded protein is CASSLPRTSNEQFF.

The rearrangement joins TRBV7-9 to TRBJ1-2; D call uncertain. CDR1 is SEHNR and CDR2 is FQNEAQ in the germline V gene (reference sequence). V lost 4 bases, J lost 1 base, and 13 bases lay in between. The CDR3 length is 15 residues. CDR3 sequence reads: CASSSTSGDNYGYTF. Written as DNA, the CDR3 is TGTGCCAGCAGCTCTACTTCGGGAGATAACTATGGCTACACCTTC.

The genes are TRBV7-9 and TRBJ1-5, with D hard to call. Germline V gives CDR1 SEHNR, CDR2 FQNEAQ (reference sequence). The CDR3 is made up of 17 amino acids. The V and J ends lost 5 bases and 6 bases respectively, with 23 bases between them. CDR3 residues: CASSHGGGLRDRQPQHF. The CDR3 DNA sequence: TGTGCCAGCAGCCACGGCGGCGGCTTGCGTGATCGTCAGCCCCAGCATTTT. Full variable domain (remainder filled in from reference TRBV7-9 and TRBJ1-5): DTGVSQNPRHKITKRGQNVTFRCDPISEHNRLYWYRQTLGQGPEFLTYFQNEAQLEKSRLLSDRFSAERPKGSFSTLEIQRTEQGDSAMYLCASSHGGGLRDRQPQHFGDGTRLSIL.

The rearrangement uses TRBV7-3 and TRBJ1-1; D might be TRBD1 (5 bases). V was clipped by 0 bases and J by 4 bases, with 9 bases between them. Looked up from germline, CDR1 is SGHTA and CDR2 is FQGTGA. There are 14 residues in the CDR3. Written as DNA, the CDR3 is TGTGCCAGCAGCTTAACGTTCGGGGGCACTGAAGCTTTCTTT. This codes for CASSLTFGGTEAFF.

This clone occurred a few times. This rearrangement joins TRBV6-5 to TRBJ1-5; maybe TRBD1 (5 bases). V was pared by 0 bases and J by 6 bases, with 15 bases between. CDR3 length: 16 residues. The germline CDR1 and CDR2 sequences are MNHEY and SVGAGI. The chain's CDR3 is CASSYSGGRGSQPQHF. CDR3 bases: TGTGCCAGCAGTTACTCGGGAGGTAGGGGAAGTCAGCCCCAGCATTTT.

This clone showed up just once. The J gene is TRBJ1-4, the V gene TRBV30, with D unresolved. Trimming took off 6 bases at V and 11 bases at J, with 10 bases between the two ends. The CDR3 runs 10 residues. Per germline, CDR1 GTSNPN and CDR2 SVGIG (reference sequence). For the CDR3, the DNA is TGTGCCTGCTGGGGAGGGAAACTGTTTTTT. This gives the protein CACWGGKLFF.

The chain has TRBV7-9 and TRBJ2-7, with D possibly TRBD2 on 5 matching bases. The CDR3 totals 15 residues. V was pared by 3 bases and J by 5 bases, with 17 bases between. Germline V CDR1 and CDR2: SEHNR, FQNEAQ (reference sequence). CDR3 protein: CASSLGSGVRHEQYF. CDR3 DNA: TGTGCCAGCAGCTTGGGGTCCGGGGTGAGGCACGAGCAGTACTTC.